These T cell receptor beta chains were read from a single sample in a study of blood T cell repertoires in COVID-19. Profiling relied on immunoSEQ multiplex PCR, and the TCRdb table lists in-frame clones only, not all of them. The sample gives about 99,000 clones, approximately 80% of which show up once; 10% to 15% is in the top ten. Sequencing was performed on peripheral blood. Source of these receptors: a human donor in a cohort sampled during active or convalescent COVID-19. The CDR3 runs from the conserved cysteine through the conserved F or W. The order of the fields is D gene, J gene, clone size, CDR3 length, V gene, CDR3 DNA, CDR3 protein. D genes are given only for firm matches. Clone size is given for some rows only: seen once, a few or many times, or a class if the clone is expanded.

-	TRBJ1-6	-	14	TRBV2	TGTGCCAGCAGGAAAACAGGGTCTAATTCACCCCTCCACTTT	CASRKTGSNSPLHF
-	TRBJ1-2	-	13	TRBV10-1	TGCGCCACCTCGCCGCGAGGAGACTATGGCTACACCTTC	CATSPRGDYGYTF
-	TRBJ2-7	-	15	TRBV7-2	TGTGCCAGCAGCCCTGGGTCGTCTAGCTGGTACGAGCAGTACTTC	CASSPGSSSWYEQYF
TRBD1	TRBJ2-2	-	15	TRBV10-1	TGCGCCAGCAGTGAGGCGACAGGGGGCGCCGGGGAGCTGTTTTTT	CASSEATGGAGELFF
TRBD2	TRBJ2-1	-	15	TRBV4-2	TGTGCCAGCAGCGACAACGGGGGGGCCTTTGGTGAGCAGTTCTTC	CASSDNGGAFGEQFF
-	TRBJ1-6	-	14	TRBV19	TGTGCCAGTAGTATTGAGAGGACAAATTCACCCCTCCACTTT	CASSIERTNSPLHF
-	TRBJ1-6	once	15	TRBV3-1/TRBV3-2	TGTGCCAGCCGCCCAGGACGGGGTTATAATTCACCCCTCCACTTT	CASRPGRGYNSPLHF
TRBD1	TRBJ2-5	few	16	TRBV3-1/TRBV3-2	TGTGCCAGCAGCCAGGCTACTCCTACAGGGGGAGAGACCCAGTACTTC	CASSQATPTGGETQYF
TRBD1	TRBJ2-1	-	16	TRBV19	TGTGCCAGTAGTATCCCTAGGCGCAGGGGGCTCAATGAGCAGTTCTTC	CASSIPRRRGLNEQFF
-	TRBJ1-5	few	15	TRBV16	TGTGCCAGCAGCCAATCTGGAGGGGCGGATCAGCCCCAGCATTTT	CASSQSGGADQPQHF
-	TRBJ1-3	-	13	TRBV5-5	TGTGCCAGCAGCCAAGGGAGCGGAAACACCATATATTTT	CASSQGSGNTIYF
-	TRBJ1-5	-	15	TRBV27	TGTGCCAGCGGTCCCCCTCAAGGGTCGGGAAAGCCCCAGCATTTT	CASGPPQGSGKPQHF
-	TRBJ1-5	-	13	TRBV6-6	TGTGCCAGCAGTTACGGAGGCAATCAGCCCCAGCATTTT	CASSYGGNQPQHF
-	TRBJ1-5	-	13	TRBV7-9	TGTGCCAGCAGCCCGATGAGGGATCAGCCCCAGCATTTT	CASSPMRDQPQHF
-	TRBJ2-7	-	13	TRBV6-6	TGTGCCAGCTACCGCACAAACAGGGCCGAGCAGTACTTC	CASYRTNRAEQYF
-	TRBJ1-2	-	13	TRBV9	TGTGCCAGCAGCGTAGGAAATGGAGATGGCTACACCTTC	CASSVGNGDGYTF
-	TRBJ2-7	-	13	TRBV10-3	TGTGCCACCCTCCCCCAGGGGAGCTACGAGCAGTACTTC	CATLPQGSYEQYF
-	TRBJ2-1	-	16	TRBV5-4	TGTGCCAGCAGCTTGAGGGTTTGGGGGCCGGACAATGAGCAGTTCTTC	CASSLRVWGPDNEQFF
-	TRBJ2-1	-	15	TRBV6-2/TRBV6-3	TGTGCCAGCAGTTACTCCGGGGGACCCTACAGTGAGCAGTTCTTC	CASSYSGGPYSEQFF
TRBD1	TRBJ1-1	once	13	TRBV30	TGTGCCTGGAGGGGACAGGGGTACACTGAAGCTTTCTTT	CAWRGQGYTEAFF
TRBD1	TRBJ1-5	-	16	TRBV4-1	TGCGCCAGCAGCCAAGTAGGGGGCAGGGAAAATCAGCCCCAGCATTTT	CASSQVGGRENQPQHF
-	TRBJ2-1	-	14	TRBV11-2	TGTGCCAGCAGCTTAGATTGGGCCAGGCTAGAGCAGTTCTTC	CASSLDWARLEQFF
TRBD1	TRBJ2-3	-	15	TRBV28	TGTGCCAGCAGCCCGGGACAGGGGTGGTCAGATACGCAGTATTTT	CASSPGQGWSDTQYF
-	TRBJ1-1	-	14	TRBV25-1	TGTGCCAGCAGTTTCCAGGGGCTAGACACTGAAGCTTTCTTT	CASSFQGLDTEAFF
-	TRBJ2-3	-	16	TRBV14	TGTGCCAGCAGCCAAGATCTTGGGGGGAGCACAGATACGCAGTATTTT	CASSQDLGGSTDTQYF
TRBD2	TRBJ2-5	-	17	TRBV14	TGTGCCAGCAGCCGAACCCTTATGGCGGGGGGGAAAGAGACCCAGTACTTC	CASSRTLMAGGKETQYF
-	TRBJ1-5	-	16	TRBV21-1	TGTGCCAGCAGCCCCCCGGGACAGTATAGCAATCAGCCCCAGCATTTT	CASSPPGQYSNQPQHF
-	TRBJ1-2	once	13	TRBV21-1	TGTGCCACCGATAGACAGGGGGCGAATGGCTACACCTTC	CATDRQGANGYTF
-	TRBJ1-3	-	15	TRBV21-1	TGTGCCAGCAGGACCAGGCCGAACTCTGGAAACACCATATATTTT	CASRTRPNSGNTIYF
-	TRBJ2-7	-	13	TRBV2	TGTGCCAGCCGGATCGGGGGAGTAACCGAGCAGTACTTC	CASRIGGVTEQYF
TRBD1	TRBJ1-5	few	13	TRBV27	TGTGCCAGCAAGCCAGGGGGCAGTCAGCCCCAGCATTTT	CASKPGGSQPQHF
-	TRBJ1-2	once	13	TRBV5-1	TGCGCCAGCAGCGACTTTGGGGCGGAGGGCTACACCTTC	CASSDFGAEGYTF
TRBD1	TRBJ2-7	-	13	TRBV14	TGTGCCAGCAGCCGGGGACAGGGTTACGAGCAGTACTTC	CASSRGQGYEQYF
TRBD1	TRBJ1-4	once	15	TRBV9	TGTGCCAGCAGCCCCGGGACAGGGGGTTTGGAAAAACTGTTTTTT	CASSPGTGGLEKLFF
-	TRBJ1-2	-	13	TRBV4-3	TGCGCCAGCAGCCAATACAGTTCGGGGGGCTACACCTTC	CASSQYSSGGYTF
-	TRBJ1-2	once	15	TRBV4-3	TGCGCCAGCAGCCCGGGGAGGCTTCCGGACGATAGCTACACCTTC	CASSPGRLPDDSYTF
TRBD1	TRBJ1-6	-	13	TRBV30	TGTGCCTGGCATTACAGGGGGAATTCACCCCTCCACTTT	CAWHYRGNSPLHF
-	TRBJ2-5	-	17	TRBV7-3	TGTGCCAGCAGCCCCGGGTACGCTCGGGGTACAGAAGAGACCCAGTACTTC	CASSPGYARGTEETQYF
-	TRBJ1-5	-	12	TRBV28	TGTGCCAGCCTGGAGGGCGGTCAGCCCCAGCATTTT	CASLEGGQPQHF
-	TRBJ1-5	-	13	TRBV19	TGTGCCAGTAGTTTAGACGGCAATCAGCCCCAGCATTTT	CASSLDGNQPQHF
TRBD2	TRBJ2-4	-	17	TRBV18	TGTGCCAGCTCACCGCGCTCGACTAGCGGGGCTGCCAACATTCAGTACTTC	CASSPRSTSGAANIQYF
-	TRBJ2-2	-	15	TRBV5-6	TGTGCCAGCAGCTCCCTAGTAACGAACACCGGGGAGCTGTTTTTT	CASSSLVTNTGELFF
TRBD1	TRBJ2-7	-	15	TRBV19	TGTGCCAGTAGTATCTTCGGGACAGGGGCCTACGAGCAGTACTTC	CASSIFGTGAYEQYF
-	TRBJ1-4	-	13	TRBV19	TGTGCCAGTAGGCCAGGGTCGGGTGAAAAACTGTTTTTT	CASRPGSGEKLFF
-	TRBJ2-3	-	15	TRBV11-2	TGTGCCAGCAGCCCGCCGGGACATTTTTCCGATACGCAGTATTTT	CASSPPGHFSDTQYF
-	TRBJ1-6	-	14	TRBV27	TGTGCCAGCACGGGCCCCGGTCGGGGGTCACCCCTCCACTTT	CASTGPGRGSPLHF
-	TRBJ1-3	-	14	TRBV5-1	TGCGCCAGCAGCTCAAGAGGGTCTGGAAACACCATATATTTT	CASSSRGSGNTIYF
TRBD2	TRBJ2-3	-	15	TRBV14	TGTGCCAGCAGCCAGGCGGGGGGACACACAGATACGCAGTATTTT	CASSQAGGHTDTQYF